Sequencing of this TCR beta chain was carried out in a study of cytomegalovirus exposure and HLA in healthy donors. Study in general: Genotyping showed roughly 77% of almost 400 donors falling in the Caucasian-associated ancestry cluster. Findings and caveats of the study: Many donors carried some public TCRs, although rarity characterized most TCR sequences.

With 60 Vbeta and 13 Jbeta primers, the PCR was carried out. Sequenced by immunoSEQ multiplex PCR; TCRdb stores in-frame clones only, minus some. The repertoire holds approximately 170,000 clones, with roughly 65% as singletons. Losses at the gene ends were 7 bases for V and 10 bases for J; bases not matched to a gene: 9. This CDR3 is built from 12 residues. Germline-derived CDR1 and CDR2 are SNHLY and FYNNEI. On this clone: Antigen unknown.

The specimen was PBMCs. The receptor was isolated from a woman aged 18-30 years in good health and CMV-seropositive. The genes are TRBV2 and TRBJ1-1; 7 nucleotides agree with TRBD1. CDR3 bases: TGTGCCAGCAAGATGACAGGGAACAGAGCTTTCTTT. This encodes CASKMTGNRAFF.